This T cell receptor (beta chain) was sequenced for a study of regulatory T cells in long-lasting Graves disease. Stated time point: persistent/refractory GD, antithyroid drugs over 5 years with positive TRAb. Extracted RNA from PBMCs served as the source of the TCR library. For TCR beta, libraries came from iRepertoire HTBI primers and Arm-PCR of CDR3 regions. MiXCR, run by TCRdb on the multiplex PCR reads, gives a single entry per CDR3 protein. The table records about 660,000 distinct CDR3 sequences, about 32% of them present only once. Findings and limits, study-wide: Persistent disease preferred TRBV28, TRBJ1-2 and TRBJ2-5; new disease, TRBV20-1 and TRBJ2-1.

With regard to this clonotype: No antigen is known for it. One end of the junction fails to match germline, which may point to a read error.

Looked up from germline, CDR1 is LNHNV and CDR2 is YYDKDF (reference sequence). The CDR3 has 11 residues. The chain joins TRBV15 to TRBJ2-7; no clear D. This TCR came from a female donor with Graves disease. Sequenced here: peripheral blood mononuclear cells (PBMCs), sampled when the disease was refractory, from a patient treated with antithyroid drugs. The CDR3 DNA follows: TGTGCCACCAGCAGAGGGTACGGGCAGTACTTC. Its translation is CATSRGYGQYF.